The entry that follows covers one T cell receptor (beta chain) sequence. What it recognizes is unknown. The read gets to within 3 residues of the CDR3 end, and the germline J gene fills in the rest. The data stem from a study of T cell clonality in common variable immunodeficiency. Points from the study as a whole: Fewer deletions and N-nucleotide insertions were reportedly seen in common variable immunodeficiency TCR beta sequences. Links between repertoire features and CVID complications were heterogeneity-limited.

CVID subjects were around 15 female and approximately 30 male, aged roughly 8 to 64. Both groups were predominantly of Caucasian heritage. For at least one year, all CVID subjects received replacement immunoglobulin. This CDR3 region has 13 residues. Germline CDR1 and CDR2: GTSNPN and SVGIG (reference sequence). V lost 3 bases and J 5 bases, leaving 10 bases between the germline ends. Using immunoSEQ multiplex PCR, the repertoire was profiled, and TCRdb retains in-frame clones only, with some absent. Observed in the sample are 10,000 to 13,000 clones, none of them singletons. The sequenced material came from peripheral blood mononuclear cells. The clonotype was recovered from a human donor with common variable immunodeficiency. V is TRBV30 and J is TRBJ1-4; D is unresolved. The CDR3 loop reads CAWSIQTNEKLFF. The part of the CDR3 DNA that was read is TGTGCCTGGAGCATACAGACGAATGAAAAA.